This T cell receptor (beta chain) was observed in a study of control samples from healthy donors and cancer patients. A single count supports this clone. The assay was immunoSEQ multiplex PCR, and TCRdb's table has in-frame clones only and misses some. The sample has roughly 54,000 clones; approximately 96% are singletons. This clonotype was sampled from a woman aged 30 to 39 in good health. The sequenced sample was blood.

The CDR3 protein is CSVDRQGMGNEQFF. The CDR3, as DNA: TGCAGCGTTGACAGGCAGGGAATGGGAAATGAGCAGTTCTTC. The chain links TRBV29-1 to TRBJ2-1; a weak D match, TRBD1 (5 bases). Between the trimmed V and J ends, which lost 3 bases and 7 bases, there was a span of 16 bases. The CDR3 runs 14 residues. Germline CDR1 SQVTM, CDR2 ANQGSEA.